This T cell receptor beta chain was captured by sequencing in a study of shared clonotypes between healthy human individuals. The overall study: With ages of 18 to 49, the donors were a couple of women and three men.

The sorted-subset replicate PCRs were given roughly 200 ng DNA, which is tens of thousands of T cell genomes. Using immunoSEQ multiplex PCR, the repertoire was profiled, and TCRdb retains in-frame clones only, with some absent. The data show over a million clones, approximately 72% seen once. Study conclusions and caveats: Having only a few donors restricted how much genetic and exposure-history diversity was captured.

Negatively enriched CD4+ T cells were divided by CD45RA into naive and memory. This clone was picked up a small number of times. Its antigen is not identified. The origin of this receptor is a man younger than 35 in good health. Sequences were obtained from memory CD4+ T cells sorted from blood. Subset reported: CD45RA-negative fraction.

CDR3 DNA: TGTGCCAGCAGCCAGGAGGGTAGGGTGGAAGCTTTCTTT. Protein: CASSQEGRVEAFF. The rearrangement uses TRBV7-9 and TRBJ1-1, with no clear D. Germline CDR1 is SEHNR and CDR2 is FQNEAQ (reference sequence). The CDR3 extends over 13 amino acids. V was pared by 5 bases and J by 8 bases, with 15 bases between. Full variable domain (remainder filled in from reference TRBV7-9 and TRBJ1-1): DTGVSQNPRHKITKRGQNVTFRCDPISEHNRLYWYRQTLGQGPEFLTYFQNEAQLEKSRLLSDRFSAERPKGSFSTLEIQRTEQGDSAMYLCASSQEGRVEAFFGQGTRLTVV.